This T cell receptor beta chain was observed in a study of blood T cell repertoires in COVID-19. The table lists this clone with many counts. Data came from immunoSEQ multiplex PCR; TCRdb stores just in-frame clones and leaves some out. The sample includes 100,000 to 150,000 clones, approximately 83% of them seen just once. The CDR3 is 15 residues long. V was cut by 3 bases and J by 5 bases, with 14 bases left in between. Germline assignment: CDR1 SGHTA and CDR2 FQGTGA. This TCR derives from a man aged 55 to 70 with acute or convalescent COVID-19. Source material: peripheral blood. V usage is TRBV7-3 and J usage is TRBJ2-1; weak D call: TRBD2 (5 bases). The CDR3 sequence: CASSLRAALNNEQFF. DNA of the CDR3: TGTGCCAGCAGCTTGAGAGCGGCCTTAAACAATGAGCAGTTCTTC.